Listed below are T cell receptor beta chains from one sample, sequenced in a study of blood T cell repertoires in COVID-19. Assay: immunoSEQ multiplex PCR; the TCRdb copy retains only in-frame clones and omits some. The sample records around 310,000 clones, around 89% being singletons. Sequencing was carried out using peripheral blood. The receptors were gathered from a woman between 45 and 60 years old with active or convalescent COVID-19. Each CDR3 is given with its conserved first and last residue. Fields, in order: V gene, clone size, D gene, J gene, CDR3 protein, CDR3 DNA. A D gene is named only where the DNA matches it firmly. Size is stated for part of the rows, as once, few or many counts, or as a class when the clone is expanded.

V gene: TRBV19; clone size: -; D gene: -; J gene: TRBJ1-1; CDR3 protein: CASRGANTEAFF; CDR3 DNA: TGTGCCAGTAGGGGGGCGAACACTGAAGCTTTCTTT
V gene: TRBV4-2; clone size: -; D gene: -; J gene: TRBJ2-2; CDR3 protein: CASSQDSDGINTGELFF; CDR3 DNA: TGTGCCAGCAGCCAAGATTCAGACGGGATCAACACCGGGGAGCTGTTTTTT
V gene: TRBV19; clone size: -; D gene: -; J gene: TRBJ1-2; CDR3 protein: CASRGGLLGGGYTF; CDR3 DNA: TGTGCCAGTCGCGGGGGCCTCCTCGGCGGTGGCTACACCTTC
V gene: TRBV6-6; clone size: -; D gene: -; J gene: TRBJ1-1; CDR3 protein: CASSAGNTEAFF; CDR3 DNA: TGTGCCAGCTCTGCGGGGAACACTGAAGCTTTCTTT
V gene: TRBV6-2/TRBV6-3; clone size: few; D gene: -; J gene: TRBJ1-1; CDR3 protein: CASSYSSIGRMNTEAFF; CDR3 DNA: TGTGCCAGCAGTTACAGCTCGATCGGGAGAATGAACACTGAAGCTTTCTTT
V gene: TRBV18; clone size: -; D gene: -; J gene: TRBJ2-1; CDR3 protein: CASSPGLSNEQFF; CDR3 DNA: TGTGCCAGCTCACCAGGGCTATCCAATGAGCAGTTCTTC
V gene: TRBV7-3; clone size: -; D gene: -; J gene: TRBJ1-1; CDR3 protein: CASSLPGRGEAFF; CDR3 DNA: TGTGCCAGCAGCCTGCCCGGTCGGGGTGAAGCTTTCTTT
V gene: TRBV14; clone size: -; D gene: TRBD2; J gene: TRBJ2-5; CDR3 protein: CASSQGAGGLETQYF; CDR3 DNA: TGTGCCAGCAGCCAAGGAGCGGGGGGATTAGAGACCCAGTACTTC
V gene: TRBV5-1; clone size: once; D gene: -; J gene: TRBJ1-1; CDR3 protein: CASSSGLLNTEAFF; CDR3 DNA: TGCGCCAGCAGCTCGGGACTTTTGAACACTGAAGCTTTCTTT
V gene: TRBV19; clone size: -; D gene: TRBD1; J gene: TRBJ1-2; CDR3 protein: CASSTIGQGTGYTF; CDR3 DNA: TGTGCCAGTAGTACGATAGGACAGGGTACTGGCTACACCTTC
V gene: TRBV5-1; clone size: -; D gene: TRBD1; J gene: TRBJ2-7; CDR3 protein: CASFDRGNTPTYEQYF; CDR3 DNA: TGCGCCAGCTTTGACAGGGGGAACACGCCGACCTACGAGCAGTACTTC